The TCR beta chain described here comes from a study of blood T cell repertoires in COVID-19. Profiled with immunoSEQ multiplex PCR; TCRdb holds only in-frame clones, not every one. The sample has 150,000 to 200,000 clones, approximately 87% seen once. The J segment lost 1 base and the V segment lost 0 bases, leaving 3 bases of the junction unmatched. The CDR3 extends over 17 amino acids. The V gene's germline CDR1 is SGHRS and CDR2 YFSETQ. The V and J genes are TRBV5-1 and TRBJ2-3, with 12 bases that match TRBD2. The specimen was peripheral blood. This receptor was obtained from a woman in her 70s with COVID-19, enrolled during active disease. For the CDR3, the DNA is TGCGCCAGCAGCTTGGCTAGCGGGGGGGCCGGCACAGATACGCAGTATTTT. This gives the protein CASSLASGGAGTDTQYF.